These T cell receptor beta chains were read from a single sample in a study of T cell responses to AZD1222 COVID-19 vaccine. Only in-frame clones appear in the TCRdb table, and some are missing; sequencing was by immunoSEQ multiplex PCR. The sample shows some 100,000 clones, roughly nine tenths of them seen only once. Sequencing was performed on peripheral blood, taken on day 0 of AZD1222 vaccination. The receptors were sampled from an adult in good health. Both conserved end residues are part of each CDR3.

v_gene	j_gene	CDR3aa
TRBV12-3/TRBV12-4	TRBJ2-2	CASSLGQTGELFF
TRBV4-2	TRBJ1-4	CASSQGDRDDEKLFF
TRBV18	TRBJ1-5	CASSPNRAYSNQPQHF
TRBV4-2	TRBJ1-1	CASSQGPETEAFF
TRBV7-2	TRBJ1-3	CASSAQQGDTGNTIYF
TRBV7-2	TRBJ2-3	CASSRNPGLGTDTQYF
TRBV7-2	TRBJ1-1	CASSPRILNTEAFF
TRBV6-1	TRBJ2-3	CASSELAEADTQYF
TRBV12-3/TRBV12-4	TRBJ1-5	CASSSGRNQPQHF
TRBV2	TRBJ1-4	CASSENRENEKLFF
TRBV7-9	TRBJ2-7	CASSSGLAGVQGEQYF
TRBV18	TRBJ1-1	CASSPPVGALNTEAFF
TRBV4-2	TRBJ1-2	CASSQGGTGENYGYTF
TRBV2	TRBJ1-5	CASRVSSNQPQHF
TRBV5-1	TRBJ2-5	CASSPGTTQETQYF
TRBV5-1	TRBJ1-1	CASSPPGQLNTEAFF
TRBV9	TRBJ1-6	CASSQGTSPLHF
TRBV11-3	TRBJ1-1	CASSAQESTEAFF
TRBV27	TRBJ2-7	CASPQAGGLKGGSYEQYF
TRBV7-3	TRBJ2-6	CASSLGDGANVLTF
TRBV5-1	TRBJ1-2	CASSPGDSGYTF
TRBV30	TRBJ1-6	CAWSHSSYNSPLHF
TRBV18	TRBJ1-5	CASKRDGNQPQHF
TRBV10-3	TRBJ1-3	CAISAGSSGNTIYF
TRBV19	TRBJ2-3	CASSISIAGNTDTQYF
TRBV9	TRBJ2-1	CASSVEGIGQFF
TRBV3-1/TRBV3-2	TRBJ1-5	CASSHEAGSVPQHF
TRBV19	TRBJ1-1	CASSSSTGAIIEAFF
TRBV5-8	TRBJ1-4	CASSSRGSSNEKLFF
TRBV5-1	TRBJ1-1	CASSLDRVATEAFF
TRBV2	TRBJ1-2	CASSEVQGGGYTF
TRBV5-6	TRBJ2-6	CASGVSGANVLTF
TRBV7-8	TRBJ1-4	CASKSGAVEKLFF
TRBV7-2	TRBJ2-5	CASSDRDKLQETQYF
TRBV29-1	TRBJ2-1	CSVTSVGDLYNEQFF
TRBV4-3	TRBJ2-5	CASSPAGGWEETQYF
TRBV27	TRBJ2-5	CASTDHRLGARETQYF
TRBV20-1	TRBJ2-1	CSASHLFAGGQSKIYNEQFF
TRBV7-9	TRBJ2-7	CASSPGLAFEQYF
TRBV19	TRBJ1-5	CASSMNRANQPQHF
TRBV2	TRBJ2-1	CASSDFSGVGEQFF
TRBV6-2/TRBV6-3	TRBJ2-1	CASSYRSVAHNEQFF